The next 10 T cell receptor beta chains were all read from a single sample in a study of blood T cell repertoires in COVID-19. The method was immunoSEQ multiplex PCR; TCRdb's version includes in-frame clones alone and lacks a portion of them. The sample gives 200,000 or so clones, more than 75% of which show up once; 4.4% is in the top ten. Material for sequencing was peripheral blood. These receptors were obtained from a man aged 45-60 years with acute or convalescent COVID-19.

The chain couples TRBV5-5 to TRBJ2-7, with 10 bases matching TRBD1. Unmatched junction bases numbered 4, after V lost 3 bases and J lost 4 bases. The CDR3 has 14 amino acids. CDR1 is SGHKS, CDR2 YYEKEE, per germline (reference sequence). The CDR3 DNA reads TGTGCCAGCAGCTGGGACAGGGGAGGGTACGAGCAGTACTTC. As protein: CASSWDRGGYEQYF.

The chain employs TRBV19 and TRBJ1-1, with D unresolved. Trimming took off 7 bases at V and 3 bases at J, with 15 bases between the two ends. This CDR3 has 14 residues. The V gene's germline CDR1 is LNHDA and CDR2 SQIVND (reference sequence). The CDR3 DNA sequence: TGTGCCAGTACCCTCCGGGGAGTGGACACTGAAGCTTTCTTT. It translates to CASTLRGVDTEAFF.

The rearrangement joins TRBV14 to TRBJ2-7; a possible D gene is TRBD1 (6 bases). The germline CDR1 and CDR2 sequences are SGHDN and FVKESK. V dropped 2 bases and J dropped 1 base, with 9 bases sitting between them. The CDR3 has 14 residues. CDR3 sequence (DNA): TGTGCCAGCAGCCAACCGACAGGATCCTACGAGCAGTACTTC. Residues: CASSQPTGSYEQYF.

This chain connects TRBV9 to TRBJ1-4; TRBD1 agrees at 7 bases. This CDR3 spans 14 amino acids. CDR1 is SGDLS, CDR2 YYNGEE, per germline. V lost 4 bases, J lost 7 bases, and 7 bases stayed unmatched. Written as DNA, the CDR3 is TGTGCCAGCAGCCTCCGACAGGGCCCTGAAAAACTGTTTTTT. It codes for CASSLRQGPEKLFF.

The rearrangement uses TRBV5-1 and TRBJ1-3, with D unclear. Germline V gene sequence: CDR1 SGHRS, CDR2 YFSETQ. The V end was cut by 0 bases, the J end by 0 bases, with 10 bases between. CDR3 length: 16 residues. The CDR3 nucleotides are TGCGCCAGCAGCTTGGGAGACGGGAGCTCTGGAAACACCATATATTTT. The encoded protein is CASSLGDGSSGNTIYF.

The gene calls are TRBV6-6 and TRBJ2-6; perhaps TRBD1 as D (5 bases). CDR3 length: 16 amino acids. Per germline, CDR1 MNHNY and CDR2 SVGAGI (reference sequence). V was pared by 5 bases and J by 4 bases, with 15 bases between. The CDR3, as DNA: TGTGCCAGCAGTCGATACAGGTCCTCCGGGGCCAACGTCCTGACTTTC. Amino acids: CASSRYRSSGANVLTF.

This chain links TRBV19 with TRBJ1-2, with D hard to call. V dropped 1 base and J dropped 3 bases, with 9 bases sitting between them. The CDR3 sequence is 14 residues long. CDR1 LNHDA and CDR2 SQIVND come from the germline V gene (reference sequence). Written as DNA, the CDR3 is TGTGCCAGTAGTATAGGTCAGGCCTACTATGGCTACACCTTC. Its protein product is CASSIGQAYYGYTF.

The V and J genes are TRBV6-5 and TRBJ1-5; D gene uncertain. Germline V CDR1 and CDR2: MNHEY, SVGAGI. The V end was cut by 4 bases, the J end by 3 bases, with 7 bases between. The CDR3 is made up of 13 amino acids. The CDR3 protein is CASSSADNQPQHF. The CDR3 DNA is TGTGCCAGCAGTTCTGCGGACAATCAGCCCCAGCATTTT.

The CDR3 is CASSRDRNNQPNYGYTF. CDR3 bases: TGTGCCAGTAGCAGGGACAGAAACAATCAACCTAACTATGGCTACACCTTC. The J gene is TRBJ1-2, the V gene TRBV19; TRBD1 matches at 7 bases. Trimming at V came to 6 bases and at J to 0 bases, leaving 13 bases not matched to a gene. The CDR3 contains 17 residues. Germline-derived CDR1 and CDR2 are LNHDA and SQIVND (reference sequence).

The chain has TRBV6-4 and TRBJ1-4; TRBD1 agrees at 7 bases. The CDR3 is 16 amino acids. CDR1 is MRHNA, CDR2 SNTAGT, per germline. With 2 bases clipped from V and 6 bases from J, the junction kept 9 bases outside the gene matches. CDR3 region: CASSDREGGEDEKLFF. In DNA form, the CDR3 reads TGTGCCAGCAGTGACCGCGAAGGGGGCGAAGATGAAAAACTGTTTTTT.